This is a list of T cell receptor beta chains from one sample in a study of shared clonotypes between healthy human individuals. Measured with immunoSEQ multiplex PCR; TCRdb has only the in-frame clones, and not every one. The data contain hundreds of thousands of clones, 90% to 97% of them singletons. The sample taken for sequencing was naive CD8+ T cells sorted from blood. The receptors originated from a woman aged 30 to 39 in good health. The CDR3 runs from the conserved cysteine through the conserved F or W. Each record gives: V gene, D gene, J gene, CDR3 protein. A D gene is named only where the DNA matches it firmly.

TRBV6-5	TRBD2	TRBJ2-7	CASSYSISGTYEQYF
TRBV4-2	.	TRBJ2-7	CASSQDVGFYEQYF
TRBV7-6	.	TRBJ2-5	CASSSELGVYQETQYF
TRBV5-4	.	TRBJ2-7	CASSFQGLDLEQYF
TRBV27	.	TRBJ2-1	CASSSPVYNEQFF
TRBV5-6	.	TRBJ1-2	CASSPRTGGYTF
TRBV5-1	TRBD2	TRBJ2-7	CASSPQGAGGSYEQYF
TRBV7-9	.	TRBJ2-6	CASSLVGGILTF
TRBV6-5	.	TRBJ1-4	CATRRVLNEKLFF
TRBV19	.	TRBJ2-7	CASSIGPSSDEQYF
TRBV10-3	TRBD2	TRBJ2-1	CAISVGRLAGYNEQFF
TRBV13	.	TRBJ2-1	CASSLDPGLANYEQFF
TRBV5-5	TRBD1	TRBJ1-2	CASSETDRGPHYGYTF
TRBV6-5	.	.	CASSYLDALPEQYF
TRBV27	.	TRBJ2-4	CASGLKNIQYF
TRBV25-1	.	TRBJ2-5	CASSQGTKQETQYF
TRBV21-1	.	TRBJ2-7	CASSTGTSGSYEQYF
TRBV6-1	.	TRBJ1-3	CASSEAREGVGNTIYF
TRBV7-9	.	TRBJ2-7	CASSFLKLRQGSSYEQYF
TRBV21-1	.	TRBJ1-5	CASSKADITPPRGDQPQHF
TRBV19	.	TRBJ2-7	CASSIFSGPYEQYF
TRBV7-2	TRBD2	TRBJ2-1	CASSYGTRGFYNEQFF
TRBV7-9	.	TRBJ1-5	CASSAGTPSNQPQHF
TRBV5-4	.	TRBJ1-3	CASSLFGSGNTIYF
TRBV6-5	TRBD1	TRBJ1-4	CASSLTGGTNEKLFF
TRBV13	TRBD2	TRBJ2-1	CASSFSSGPSSYNEQFF
TRBV5-6	TRBD1	TRBJ2-7	CASSSGTASYEQYF
TRBV27	TRBD1	TRBJ1-1	CASSLSTGVTEAFF
TRBV9	.	TRBJ2-3	CASSVDRASTDTQYF
TRBV19	TRBD1	TRBJ1-2	CASSPPGDRGLYGYTF
TRBV2	TRBD1	TRBJ1-1	CASIPLTGLNTEAFF
TRBV27	TRBD1	TRBJ1-4	CASSFGQGVGKLFF
TRBV28	.	TRBJ2-7	CASRDSARYEQYF
TRBV10-2	.	TRBJ1-5	CASSELAAVLPQHF
TRBV28	.	TRBJ1-2	CASSLTSNYGYTF
TRBV28	.	TRBJ1-1	CASKTGHLNTEAFF
TRBV5-1	TRBD2	TRBJ2-7	CASSFTGGPSYEQYF
TRBV15	TRBD1	TRBJ1-2	CATSRPWDRDNYGYTF
TRBV10-3	TRBD2	TRBJ2-2	CAISVGLETGELFF
TRBV7-9	.	TRBJ1-1	CASSDVSWAQGGTEAFF
TRBV28	TRBD2	TRBJ2-1	CASSATSGRAGEQFF
TRBV5-8	TRBD2	TRBJ2-1	CASSAGLAGGNEQFF
TRBV27	.	TRBJ1-5	CASSLGGSNQPQHF
TRBV11-2	TRBD2	TRBJ2-2	CASIVAGLNTGELFF